The next 25 T cell receptor beta chains were all read from a single sample in a study of patients and donors after allogeneic stem cell transplantation. Using its own MiXCR run on the RT-PCR reads, TCRdb lists one record per CDR3 protein. The sample shows 900,000 to 1,000,000 distinct CDR3 sequences, more than 15% of them seen only once. Material for sequencing was blood, either unsorted or a sorted T cell fraction (not recorded which). The source of these receptors is a human donor who was either an allogeneic HSCT recipient or a stem cell or donor lymphocyte infusion donor (not recorded which). It is not recorded whose cells these are; they may come from a transplant donor.

The chain employs TRBV6-1 and TRBJ1-4, with TRBD1 matching 7 bases. The CDR3 has 14 amino acids. Germline trimming cut 7 bases from V and 5 bases from J; bases unmatched to any gene: 7. The V gene's germline CDR1 is MNHNS and CDR2 SASEGT. CDR3 bases: TGTGCCAGCATACAGGGGAGGGCCAATGAAAAACTGTTTTTT. Translation: CASIQGRANEKLFF.

The gene calls are TRBV19 and TRBJ1-6; a weak D match, TRBD1 (5 bases). Trimming shortened V by 5 bases and J by 12 bases, and 20 bases separated the two germline ends. The CDR3 length is 15 residues. The germline V gene encodes CDR1 LNHDA and CDR2 SQIVND (reference sequence). CDR3 amino acids: CASSVPGRSAGPLHF. The CDR3 DNA is TGTGCCAGTAGTGTACCGGGACGGTCCGCGGGACCCCTCCACTTT.

This clonotype was seen a few times. This rearrangement joins TRBV20-1 to TRBJ1-2, with TRBD1 matching over 8 bases. V lost 0 bases, J lost 2 bases, and 11 bases stayed unmatched. The CDR3 consists of 17 residues. Germline V gene sequence: CDR1 DFQATT, CDR2 SNEGSKA (reference sequence). The CDR3 is CSARDRSTGDRNYGYTF. The CDR3, as DNA: TGCAGTGCTAGAGATAGGTCGACAGGGGATCGGAACTATGGCTACACCTTC.

This clonotype was found many times. This rearrangement joins TRBV7-9 to TRBJ2-1; D unclear. Looked up from germline, CDR1 is SEHNR and CDR2 is FQNEAQ (reference sequence). This CDR3 contains 15 residues. V was shortened by 4 bases and J by 0 bases, with 10 bases between the two germline ends. In DNA, the CDR3 is TGTGCCAGCAGCTCGGGTCCGAGCTCCTACAATGAGCAGTTCTTC. Translated: CASSSGPSSYNEQFF.

This clonotype was counted only a few times. This chain uses TRBV2 with TRBJ2-7; no clear D gene. CDR1 is SNHLY and CDR2 is FYNNEI in the germline V gene. V was clipped by 7 bases and J by 0 bases, with 13 bases between them. The CDR3 is 14 residues long. The CDR3 DNA is TGTGCCAGCACCGAGACTTGGAGCTCCTACGAGCAGTACTTC. As protein: CASTETWSSYEQYF.

The genes are TRBV18 and TRBJ2-2; D perhaps matches TRBD1 (5 bases). CDR1 is KGHSH, CDR2 LQKENI, per germline. V shed 3 bases and J shed 0 bases, with 11 bases lying between them. CDR3 length: 16 residues. CDR3 in DNA: TGTGCCAGCTCACCGCATAGGGGCCCGAACACCGGGGAGCTGTTTTTT. Its protein product is CASSPHRGPNTGELFF.

In this sample, this clonotype turned up a few times. V is TRBV5-6 and J is TRBJ1-1, with D tentatively TRBD1 (5 bases). The V gene's germline CDR1 is SGHDT and CDR2 YYEEEE. The CDR3 is 13 residues long. V was trimmed by 0 bases and J by 4 bases, leaving 7 bases between them. The CDR3 coding sequence is TGTGCCAGCAGCTTGGTGGGGCCCACTGAAGCTTTCTTT. Encoded protein: CASSLVGPTEAFF.

There are a few counts of this clonotype. V gene TRBV5-6 combines with J gene TRBJ2-7, with 8 bases lining up with TRBD2. Germline CDR1 reads SGHDT; CDR2 reads YYEEEE. V shed 6 bases and J 2 bases; nucleotides not matched to a gene: 7. CDR3 length: 14 amino acids. The DNA of the CDR3 is TGTGCCAGCATTCGGACTAGCAGACCCTACGAGCAGTACTTC. Protein product: CASIRTSRPYEQYF.

This clonotype was observed a few times. The chain recombines TRBV29-1 with TRBJ1-4; D not resolved. Germline values: CDR1 SQVTM, CDR2 ANQGSEA. The CDR3 loop spans 14 amino acids. V lost 7 bases and J 0 bases, leaving 12 bases between the germline ends. Here the CDR3 reads CSAQPHATNEKLFF. As DNA, the CDR3 is TGCAGCGCACAGCCCCATGCAACTAATGAAAAACTGTTTTTT.

The chain employs TRBV7-2 and TRBJ2-1; D might be TRBD1 or TRBD2, each matching 7 bases. The CDR3 is 14 residues long. V lost 5 bases and J lost 8, with 16 bases in between. Germline V gene data show CDR1 as SGHTA and CDR2 as FQGNSA. The CDR3 spells CASSDPRGGDEQFF. In DNA, the CDR3 is TGTGCCAGCAGCGATCCCAGGGGGGGCGATGAGCAGTTCTTC.

In its sample, this clonotype was seen once. The chain combines TRBV24-1 with TRBJ2-1; TRBD1 is a possible D gene (7 bases). V was cut by 5 bases and J by 6 bases, with 13 bases left in between. The CDR3 covers 14 residues. Per the germline V gene, CDR1 is KGHDR and CDR2 is SFDVKD. CDR3 sequence: CATSAEGAINEQFF. CDR3 in DNA: TGTGCCACCAGTGCGGAGGGGGCCATCAATGAGCAGTTCTTC.

This chain joins TRBV5-5 and TRBJ2-6; possible D gene TRBD1, 5 bases. The CDR3 sequence is 17 residues long. Trimming took 0 bases from V and 0 from J, leaving 10 bases between them. Germline values: CDR1 SGHKS, CDR2 YYEKEE (reference sequence). CDR3 residues: CASSLEGHSSGANVLTF. The CDR3 DNA reads TGTGCCAGCAGCTTGGAAGGACATAGCTCTGGGGCCAACGTCCTGACTTTC. The whole variable domain, remainder taken from reference TRBV5-5 and TRBJ2-6, is DAGVTQSPTHLIKTRGQQVTLRCSPISGHKSVSWYQQVLGQGPQFIFQYYEKEERGRGNFPDRFSARQFPNYSSELNVNALLLGDSALYLCASSLEGHSSGANVLTFGAGSRLTVL.

In DNA form, the CDR3 reads TGTGCCACCAGTGGTCAGGGGTCGGTGCAGTTCTTC. Protein sequence: CATSGQGSVQFF. V usage is TRBV24-1 and J usage is TRBJ2-1, with a weak D call TRBD1 (6 bases). V shed 5 bases and J shed 12 bases, with 13 bases lying between them. The CDR3 spans 12 residues. The germline V gene encodes CDR1 KGHDR and CDR2 SFDVKD.

This clonotype was observed a handful of times. The J gene is TRBJ2-7, the V gene TRBV20-1, with 10 bases that match TRBD1. The J segment lost 4 bases and the V segment lost 3 bases, leaving 12 bases of the junction unmatched. CDR1 and CDR2 from the germline V gene are DFQATT and SNEGSKA (reference sequence). The CDR3 sequence is 16 residues long. CDR3 amino acids: CSAREWTGQGFYEQYF. CDR3 DNA: TGCAGTGCTAGGGAATGGACGGGACAGGGGTTTTACGAGCAGTACTTC.

This clonotype was counted between two and nine times. The J gene is TRBJ2-3, the V gene TRBV4-3, with D maybe TRBD2 (7 bases). CDR1 LGHNA and CDR2 YSLEER come from the germline V gene. V lost 3 bases, J lost 0 bases, and 13 bases lay in between. The CDR3 covers 16 residues. The CDR3 loop reads CASSHHSGTSTDTQYF. The DNA for the CDR3 is TGCGCCAGCAGCCATCACAGCGGGACAAGCACAGATACGCAGTATTTT.

This clonotype was detected ten times or more. This chain connects TRBV3-1 to TRBJ1-2; D remains unclear. The CDR3 totals 12 residues. CDR1 and CDR2 (germline): LGHDT, YNNKEL (reference sequence). V lost 3 bases and J 4 bases, leaving 6 bases between the germline ends. Written as DNA, the CDR3 is TGTGCCAGCAGCCAGGGCGGCTATGGCTACACCTTC. This sequence encodes CASSQGGYGYTF.

This clonotype was observed a handful of times. The V gene is TRBV9, the J gene TRBJ2-3; no firm D call. The V gene lost 3 bases and the J gene lost 2 bases, with 19 bases spanning the gap. CDR3 length: 17 residues. Germline V gene sequence: CDR1 SGDLS, CDR2 YYNGEE. This CDR3 reads CASSARLPLLSTDTQYF. CDR3 nucleotides: TGTGCCAGCAGCGCGCGACTCCCACTACTTTCCACAGATACGCAGTATTTT.

This clonotype was observed a few times. This rearrangement joins TRBV5-4 to TRBJ1-3; 10 nucleotides align to TRBD1. V lost 4 bases, J lost 2 bases, and 6 bases stayed unmatched. Germline V CDR1 and CDR2: SGHNT, YYREEE (reference sequence). The CDR3 spans 16 residues. The CDR3 here is CASSPGQGFTGNTIYF. The CDR3 DNA is TGTGCCAGCAGCCCGGGACAGGGGTTCACTGGAAACACCATATATTTT.

The genes are TRBV11-2 and TRBJ2-3; D is possibly TRBD1 (7 bases). Germline values: CDR1 SGHAT, CDR2 FQNNGV. V gave up 3 bases and J gave up 2 bases, with 15 bases separating them. The CDR3 consists of 16 residues. The CDR3 nucleotides read TGTGCCAGCAGCTTCAGGCAGGGGGGATTCACAGATACGCAGTATTTT. It specifies CASSFRQGGFTDTQYF.

This clonotype was found many times. This chain links TRBV12-3 or TRBV12-4 with TRBJ1-3; D remains ambiguous. The CDR3 consists of 12 residues. Deletions cut 7 bases from V and 4 bases from J, with 8 bases between. CDR3 residues: CASIKEGNTIYF. CDR3 nucleotide sequence: TGTGCCAGCATCAAAGAGGGAAACACCATATATTTT.

This clonotype was found a few times. V and J are TRBV10-3 and TRBJ1-1, with D tentatively TRBD1 (6 bases). Trimming removed 7 bases at V and 0 bases at J, with 12 bases between. The CDR3 is 14 amino acids. CDR1 is ENHRY and CDR2 is SYGVKD in the germline V gene. The CDR3 bases are TGTGCCATCAACAGGGTGGGAATGAACACTGAAGCTTTCTTT. Translating it yields CAINRVGMNTEAFF.

This clonotype was counted ten times or more. This CDR3 is CASRAGQGLNQPQHF. For the CDR3, the DNA is TGTGCCAGCAGGGCCGGACAGGGTCTCAATCAGCCCCAGCATTTT. The chain recombines TRBV12-3 or TRBV12-4 with TRBJ1-5; 8 bases align to TRBD1. J gave up 3 bases and V 6 bases, and 7 bases lay outside the gene matches. This CDR3 region has 15 residues.

This clonotype appeared a few times. V usage is TRBV29-1 and J usage is TRBJ2-1; D tentatively reads TRBD1 or TRBD2 (6 bases each). Deletions cut 4 bases from V and 7 bases from J, with 17 bases between. This CDR3 comprises 14 residues. Germline loops: CDR1 SQVTM, CDR2 ANQGSEA. The CDR3 here is CSVVKGGESNEQFF. CDR3 in DNA: TGCAGCGTTGTCAAGGGGGGAGAGAGTAATGAGCAGTTCTTC.

The chain recombines TRBV7-9 with TRBJ1-5; D unresolved. Trimming shortened V by 1 base and J by 4 bases, and 8 bases separated the two germline ends. Germline-derived CDR1 and CDR2 are SEHNR and FQNEAQ (reference sequence). CDR3 length equals 14 residues. The CDR3: CASSLGTKNQPQHF. Written as DNA, the CDR3 is TGTGCCAGCAGCTTAGGGACGAAGAATCAGCCCCAGCATTTT. The full variable domain, in which reference TRBV7-9 and TRBJ1-5 provide the parts outside the CDR3, is DTGVSQNPRHKITKRGQNVTFRCDPISEHNRLYWYRQTLGQGPEFLTYFQNEAQLEKSRLLSDRFSAERPKGSFSTLEIQRTEQGDSAMYLCASSLGTKNQPQHFGDGTRLSIL.

V usage is TRBV20-1 and J usage is TRBJ2-3; TRBD1 matches 7 bases. CDR1 and CDR2 (germline): DFQATT, SNEGSKA (reference sequence). There are 15 residues in the CDR3. Germline trimming cut 6 bases from V and 3 bases from J; bases unmatched to any gene: 12. The CDR3 here is CSARGTAEGTDTQYF. CDR3 DNA: TGCAGTGCCAGGGGGACCGCCGAGGGTACAGATACGCAGTATTTT.